Listed here are 15 T cell receptor beta chains from one sample, sequenced in a study of CD8+ T cells in alopecia areata. In each case, RNA was isolated and then reverse transcribed into cDNA as the sequencing template. Repertoires were generated with immunoSEQ multiplex PCR, while TCRdb's copy carries only in-frame clones and drops some. The table shows approximately 98,000 clones, with around 55% occurring only once. Sequencing was done on a sample of CD8+ T cells sorted from blood. Every receptor here comes from a human donor in good health.

This clone was observed once. This chain connects TRBV27 to TRBJ2-2, with D unclear. Germline CDR1 is MNHEY and CDR2 is SMNVEV (reference sequence). The CDR3 is 14 residues long. Trimming stripped 3 bases from V and 7 bases from J, with 12 bases between. The CDR3 DNA is TGTGCCAGCAGTTTGGACGCCACTAACGGGGAGCTGTTTTTT. It translates to CASSLDATNGELFF.

This clone was observed once. The chain links TRBV13 to TRBJ2-1; 11 bases align to TRBD1. Germline values: CDR1 PRHDT, CDR2 FYEKMQ (reference sequence). There are 16 residues in the CDR3. J was trimmed by 4 bases and V by 5 bases; bases with no gene match: 7. The CDR3 reads CASSTPDRGQYNEQFF. The DNA for the CDR3 is TGTGCCAGCAGCACCCCGGACAGGGGGCAATACAATGAGCAGTTCTTC.

The sample holds a few counts of this clone. The chain is built from TRBV27 and TRBJ2-1; 7 bases match TRBD1. The germline V gene encodes CDR1 MNHEY and CDR2 SMNVEV (reference sequence). V gave up 8 bases and J gave up 0 bases; unmatched junction bases: 7. This CDR3 has 15 amino acids. CDR3 bases: TGTGCCAGCGGTGACAGGGACCTCTCCTACAATGAGCAGTTCTTC. Protein sequence: CASGDRDLSYNEQFF.

This clone was detected a few times. This chain joins TRBV18 and TRBJ2-4; 7 bases align to TRBD1. The germline CDR1 and CDR2 sequences are KGHSH and LQKENI. V was pared by 1 base and J by 3 bases, with 6 bases of the junction left unmatched. The CDR3 is 16 amino acids. CDR3 protein: CASSPRDSWRKNIQYF. As DNA, the CDR3 is TGTGCCAGCTCACCACGGGACAGCTGGCGCAAAAACATTCAGTACTTC.

The genes are TRBV4-3 and TRBJ2-5, with D tentatively TRBD2 (5 bases). There are 16 residues in the CDR3. In germline, CDR1 is LGHNA, CDR2 YSLEER. The V end lost 0 bases, the J end lost 1 base, and 12 bases lay between the germline ends. CDR3 protein: CASSQEGVRGQETQYF. The CDR3 nucleotides are TGCGCCAGCAGCCAAGAAGGAGTCCGGGGCCAAGAGACCCAGTACTTC.

This clone came up a few times. The chain employs TRBV4-3 and TRBJ2-7, with D uncertain. Trimming left V 0 bases short and J 3 bases short, with 12 bases between. Per germline, CDR1 LGHNA and CDR2 YSLEER. CDR3 size: 15 residues. The CDR3: CASSQDRSVFYEQYF. The CDR3 region has the DNA TGCGCCAGCAGCCAAGATCGTAGTGTTTTCTACGAGCAGTACTTC.

The chain links TRBV11-2 to TRBJ2-1; D gene unclear. Looked up from germline, CDR1 is SGHAT and CDR2 is FQNNGV. The ends were cut back, 3 bases at V and 6 bases at J, with 9 bases in the middle. The CDR3 loop spans 13 amino acids. The CDR3 loop is CASSFVRGNEQFF. CDR3 in DNA: TGTGCCAGCAGCTTCGTCCGTGGCAATGAGCAGTTCTTC.

This clone has a handful of counts. One junction end does not reproduce the germline sequence, and a read error may be involved. The rearrangement links TRBV7-2 to TRBJ1-3; D remains ambiguous. The CDR3 has 13 residues. Germline values: CDR1 SGHTA, CDR2 FQGNSA. The CDR3 spells CANSEPSGNTIYF. CDR3 bases: TGTGCCAACAGCGAACCCTCTGGAAACACCATATATTTT.

V and J are TRBV7-2 and TRBJ2-5, with 12 bases matching TRBD2. The CDR3 covers 15 residues. Germline assignment: CDR1 SGHTA and CDR2 FQGNSA. Trimming at V came to 5 bases and at J to 4 bases, leaving 5 bases not matched to a gene. The CDR3 DNA reads TGTGCCAGCAGCAGACTAGCGGGGGAGGGAGAGACCCAGTACTTC. As protein: CASSRLAGEGETQYF.

The rearrangement uses TRBV4-1 and TRBJ2-7; D is ambiguous. Between the trimmed V and J ends, which lost 4 bases and 6 bases, there was a span of 13 bases. In germline, CDR1 is MGHRA, CDR2 YSYEKL. The CDR3 is 13 residues long. CDR3 sequence (DNA): TGCGCCAGCAGCCGAACGGGTTCGGGCGAGCAGTACTTC. Its translation: CASSRTGSGEQYF.

This clone came up a few times. The chain couples TRBV29-1 to TRBJ1-2; no clear D. Germline lookup yields CDR1 SQVTM and CDR2 ANQGSEA. The ends were cut back, 3 bases at V and 4 bases at J, with 18 bases in the middle. This CDR3 comprises 15 residues. The CDR3 bases are TGCAGCGTTGAGGCCGGACGTGCACCGCTCTATGGCTACACCTTC. This codes for CSVEAGRAPLYGYTF.

The rearrangement joins TRBV9 to TRBJ1-2; D ambiguous. With 3 bases removed from V and 4 bases from J, the gap between germline ends came to 7 bases. The CDR3 covers 12 residues. CDR1 and CDR2 from the germline V gene are SGDLS and YYNGEE. CDR3 bases: TGTGCCAGCAGCGGGACGACCTATGGCTACACCTTC. Amino acid sequence: CASSGTTYGYTF.

The V gene is TRBV10-3, the J gene TRBJ2-3; D might be TRBD2 (6 bases). Per the germline V gene, CDR1 is ENHRY and CDR2 is SYGVKD. The CDR3 is 14 residues long. Trimming took off 4 bases at V and 4 bases at J, with 12 bases between the two ends. CDR3 region: CAISGGARADTQYF. DNA of the CDR3: TGTGCCATCAGTGGCGGGGCCCGGGCAGATACGCAGTATTTT.

This chain connects TRBV7-2 to TRBJ1-2; perhaps TRBD1 as D (5 bases). V was shortened by 2 bases and J by 6 bases, with 13 bases between the two germline ends. The CDR3 is 14 residues long. The germline gives CDR1 SGHTA, CDR2 FQGNSA. CDR3 protein: CASSLSPGNDGYTF. CDR3 DNA sequence: TGTGCCAGCAGCTTATCACCAGGGAACGATGGCTACACCTTC.

The chain combines TRBV5-1 with TRBJ2-5; 7 bases line up with TRBD1. The CDR3 length is 14 residues. Germline CDR1 reads SGHRS; CDR2 reads YFSETQ. The trim removed 4 bases at V and 4 bases at J, leaving 7 bases unmatched. CDR3 sequence (DNA): TGCGCCAGCAGCCCCCCAGGGGGTGGAGAGACCCAGTACTTC. It yields the protein CASSPPGGGETQYF.